These T cell receptor beta chains were read from a single sample in a study of memory CD4+ T cells and cytomegalovirus serostatus. Sequencing was performed with immunoSEQ multiplex PCR; in TCRdb, only in-frame clones are kept and a portion is missing. The sample yields 30,000 to 45,000 clones, 65% to 80% seen once. The sequenced sample consisted of memory CD4+ T cells from blood. These receptors were taken from an adult in good health and CMV-seropositive. Both conserved end residues are part of each CDR3. A D gene is named only where the DNA matches it firmly. The size of a clone is reported for some rows only, either as once, few or many, or as a class for expanded clones.

-	TRBV2	once	TRBJ1-2	TGTGCCAGCAGTGAATGGGGGGGGGCGAATGGCTACACCTTC	CASSEWGGANGYTF
-	TRBV6-1	-	TRBJ2-2	TGTGCCAGCACCACGGCAAGGACCGGGGAGCTGTTTTTT	CASTTARTGELFF
-	TRBV5-1	few	TRBJ1-2	TGCGCCAGCAGCTTGGAAGGGACTTCCTGGGATGGCTACACCTTC	CASSLEGTSWDGYTF
TRBD1	TRBV19	-	TRBJ2-2	TGTGCCTCCACCCCGTCCGGGACAGGGGACACCGGGGAGCTGTTTTTT	CASTPSGTGDTGELFF
TRBD1	TRBV28	few	TRBJ1-3	TGTGCCAGCAGGCCCGGGACAGGGGTTGTTTTTGGGGACACCATATATTTT	CASRPGTGVVFGDTIYF
TRBD2	TRBV5-5	-	TRBJ2-7	TGTGCCAGCAGCTCCGGGACTAGCGGGAGTCTATTCGACGAGCAGTACTTC	CASSSGTSGSLFDEQYF
-	TRBV29-1	-	TRBJ2-7	TGCAGCGTTGAAACACGCGGAGCCTACGAGCAGTACTTC	CSVETRGAYEQYF
TRBD2	TRBV6-4	-	TRBJ2-2	TGTGCCAGCAGTGCTAGCGGGGGGGCCACCGGGGAGCTGTTTTTT	CASSASGGATGELFF
TRBD1	TRBV29-1	-	TRBJ2-3	TGCAGCGTTAGACAGGGAAACACAGATACGCAGTATTTT	CSVRQGNTDTQYF
-	TRBV5-1	-	TRBJ2-1	TGCGCCAGCAGCTTGGATGAGGGAGGTCCCTACAATGAGCAGTTCTTC	CASSLDEGGPYNEQFF
TRBD2	TRBV7-7	-	TRBJ2-5	TGTGCTAGCAGCCGGACTAGCGGGAGTATCCAGTACTTC	CASSRTSGSIQYF
TRBD1	TRBV7-9	-	TRBJ2-2	TGTGCCAGCAGCAACCGGGACAGGGGAACCGGGGAGCTGTTTTTT	CASSNRDRGTGELFF
TRBD1	TRBV5-7	few	TRBJ2-1	TGTGCCAGCAGCTGGCAGGACAGGTTAAATGAGCAGTTCTTC	CASSWQDRLNEQFF
-	TRBV7-2	few	TRBJ2-1	TGTGCCAGCAGCTTTTCCGGGAATGAGCAGTTCTTC	CASSFSGNEQFF
-	TRBV29-1	medium-sized	TRBJ1-1	TGCAGCGGTACAGTGGGTTTTGACACTGAAGCTTTCTTT	CSGTVGFDTEAFF
TRBD1	TRBV5-5	-	TRBJ2-2	TGTGCCAGCAGCTTGTATGAGACAGGGTACACCGGGGAGCTGTTTTTT	CASSLYETGYTGELFF
TRBD1	TRBV5-1	-	TRBJ1-6	TGCGCCAGCAGCCAAGGACAGGGTCTTAATTCACCCCTCCACTTT	CASSQGQGLNSPLHF
-	TRBV27	medium-sized	TRBJ2-7	TGTGCCAGCAGTTCCTTTGTGTACTCCTACGAGCAGTACTTC	CASSSFVYSYEQYF
TRBD1	TRBV4-1	-	TRBJ2-3	TGCGCCAGCAGCCAACTGACAGGGGCAGATACGCAGTATTTT	CASSQLTGADTQYF
TRBD2	TRBV5-1	-	TRBJ2-3	TGCGCCAGCAGCTTAGCTATAGCGGGGTCCACAGATACGCAGTATTTT	CASSLAIAGSTDTQYF
-	TRBV11-3	few	TRBJ1-1	TGTGATGGCGGGGGCTACACTGAAGCTTTCTTT	CDGGGYTEAFF
-	TRBV19	-	TRBJ1-5	TGTGCCAGTAGTGTACAGGGTGATCAGCCCCAGCATTTT	CASSVQGDQPQHF
-	TRBV28	-	TRBJ1-1	TGTGCCAGCAGCTCCCGGCGAAAAGCTTTCTTT	CASSSRRKAFF
-	TRBV6-5	-	TRBJ2-7	TGTGCCAGCAGTGCAGGGAGGCGCTACGAGCAGTACTTC	CASSAGRRYEQYF
-	TRBV7-2	-	TRBJ1-3	TGTGCCAGCAGCTTAGAAAGGACAGCGCTGAGAAACACCATATATTTT	CASSLERTALRNTIYF
TRBD1	TRBV4-2	-	TRBJ2-7	TGTGCCAGCAGCCAAGAATTGTTAGGACAGGTCAACTCCTACGAGCAGTACTTC	CASSQELLGQVNSYEQYF
-	TRBV6-5	-	TRBJ1-2	TGTGCCAGCAGCCTCGGGGCGTCTCGCTATGGCTACACCTTC	CASSLGASRYGYTF
-	TRBV4-1	once	TRBJ2-3	TGCGCCAGCAGCCAAGATGCGACGGGGGGCACAGATACGCAGTATTTT	CASSQDATGGTDTQYF
-	TRBV28	-	TRBJ2-7	TGTGCCAGCAGTTTGTATAGCGGAGGGGTCGACGAGCAGTACTTC	CASSLYSGGVDEQYF
TRBD2	TRBV6-4	few	TRBJ2-3	TGTGCCAGCAGTGAGGGGGGGGATACAGATACGCAGTATTTT	CASSEGGDTDTQYF
TRBD1	TRBV18	once	TRBJ1-2	TGTGCCAGCTCACCTGACAGGGAGGGGTATGGCTACACCTTC	CASSPDREGYGYTF
TRBD1	TRBV7-9	-	TRBJ1-2	TGTGCCAGCAGCTCAGACAGGGGGAACCTCTATGGCTACACCTTC	CASSSDRGNLYGYTF
-	TRBV7-2	-	TRBJ2-7	TGTGCCAGCAGCTTGATGGGGGCAAGTGATGAGCAGTACTTC	CASSLMGASDEQYF
TRBD1	TRBV6-6	-	TRBJ2-1	TGTGCCAGCAGTGATGGGACAGGGATTCTGGATGAGCAGTTCTTC	CASSDGTGILDEQFF
-	TRBV11-1	-	TRBJ2-6	TGTGCCAGCAGCACCCCAGGGTTGGGCTCTGGGGCCAACGTCCTGACTTTC	CASSTPGLGSGANVLTF
-	TRBV2	-	TRBJ2-2	TGTGCCAGCAGTGAATCCCAGCCGGGCACCGGGGAGCTGTTTTTT	CASSESQPGTGELFF
TRBD1	TRBV19	-	TRBJ2-7	TGTGCCAGTAGTATTATATGGACAGGGGGCGGCGAGCAGTACTTC	CASSIIWTGGGEQYF
-	TRBV7-2	-	TRBJ2-2	TGTGCCAGCAGCCCAACTCGGGGAAGCGGGGAGCTGTTTTTT	CASSPTRGSGELFF
-	TRBV5-5	-	TRBJ1-3	TGTGCCAGCAGCTTGAGTCACGGCTCTGGAAACACCATATATTTT	CASSLSHGSGNTIYF
TRBD2	TRBV2	few	TRBJ2-1	TGTGCCAGCAGGGGGACTAGCGGGCGGTACAATGAGCAGTTCTTC	CASRGTSGRYNEQFF
TRBD1	TRBV6-1	-	TRBJ1-6	TGTGCCAGCAGTGACGGGACAGGGTATGGTAATTCACCCCTCCACTTT	CASSDGTGYGNSPLHF
-	TRBV18	-	TRBJ2-3	TGTGCCAGCTCACCACTAGGAGATACGCAGTATTTT	CASSPLGDTQYF
-	TRBV5-6	-	TRBJ2-5	TGTGCCAGCAGCTTGCGAGAGACCCAGTACTTC	CASSLRETQYF
-	TRBV27	-	TRBJ1-2	TGTGCCAGCAGGCGGGACACACAGAGGGACTATGGCTACACCTTC	CASRRDTQRDYGYTF